This is a list of T cell receptor beta chains from one sample in a study of metastatic and nonmetastatic thyroid tumors. With MiXCR, TCRdb called clones anew from the PCR reads. The sample holds tens of thousands of clones, about 32% seen once. The sample taken for sequencing was blood. Every receptor here comes from a female donor with papillary thyroid cancer or a benign thyroid nodule (not recorded which). Some clones in this sample may be carry-over from other donors' samples. The CDR3 runs from the conserved cysteine through the conserved F or W. The order of the fields is V gene, D gene, clone size, J gene, CDR3 protein, CDR3 DNA. A D gene is named only where the DNA matches it firmly. Clone sizes are given selectively: once, few, many, or a class where the clone is expanded.

>TRBV27|NA|many|TRBJ2-3
CASSDPREDTQYF
TGTGCCAGCAGCGACCCTAGGGAAGATACGCAGTATTTT
>TRBV14|TRBD1|many|TRBJ1-2
CAGSQDPRGRGNEGYTF
TGTGCCGGCAGCCAAGATCCCCGCGGCAGGGGGAACGAGGGCTACACCTTC
>TRBV5-1|NA|NA|TRBJ2-7
CASTPGQAYEQYF
TGCGCCAGCACACCGGGGCAGGCCTACGAGCAGTACTTC
>TRBV2|NA|medium-sized|TRBJ1-1
CASSDTILNTEAFF
TGTGCCAGCAGTGACACCATCTTGAACACTGAAGCTTTCTTT
>TRBV5-4|NA|few|TRBJ2-3
CASGGEMRADTQYF
TGTGCCAGCGGAGGGGAAATGCGCGCAGATACGCAGTATTTT
>TRBV11-2|NA|once|TRBJ2-1
CASRGAGPTGNEQFF
TGTGCCAGCCGCGGGGCGGGACCCACAGGGAATGAGCAGTTCTTC
>TRBV20-1|NA|NA|TRBJ2-7
CSAPSVRLAYEQYF
TGCAGTGCTCCATCGGTACGCCTCGCCTACGAGCAGTACTTC
>TRBV19|TRBD2|NA|TRBJ2-1
CASSIDQSSGTKEQFF
TGTGCCAGTAGTATAGATCAGTCTAGCGGGACGAAGGAGCAGTTCTTC
>TRBV7-3|NA|NA|TRBJ2-7
CDGNGRQYF
TGTGACGGCAACGGAAGGCAGTACTTC
>TRBV20-1|TRBD2|NA|TRBJ2-1
CSASRASGRPNEQFF
TGCAGTGCTAGTCGAGCCAGCGGGAGGCCCAATGAGCAGTTCTTC
>TRBV6-1|NA|few|TRBJ2-7
CASSPLGRDNRNEQYF
TGTGCCAGCAGTCCCCTGGGCAGGGATAATCGAAACGAGCAGTACTTC
>TRBV10-3|NA|many|TRBJ1-6
CAISEPSLKVNSPLHF
TGTGCCATCAGTGAGCCATCCCTAAAGGTTAATTCACCCCTCCACTTT
>TRBV5-1|NA|NA|TRBJ1-5
CASSLHQGGVQPQHF
TGCGCCAGCAGCCTACACCAAGGCGGGGTTCAGCCCCAGCATTTT
>TRBV6-1|NA|medium-sized|TRBJ2-5
CASSEGPSQETQYF
TGTGCCAGCAGTGAAGGTCCTTCCCAAGAGACCCAGTACTTC
>TRBV6-1|NA|NA|TRBJ2-7
CASSGTLDMQYF
TGTGCCAGCAGTGGGACTTTAGATATGCAGTACTTC
>TRBV6-5|TRBD1|NA|TRBJ1-1
CASSYSGEGASEAFF
TGTGCCAGCAGTTACTCGGGTGAGGGGGCCTCTGAAGCTTTCTTT